Shown below are 12 T cell receptor beta chains from a single sample sequenced in a study of blood T cell repertoires in COVID-19. The protocol was immunoSEQ multiplex PCR, while the TCRdb copy is restricted to in-frame clones and leaves out a portion. Of more than 300,000 clones in the sample, approximately 90% were seen once. The sequencing input was PBMCs or T cells enriched from blood (not recorded which). These receptor sequences come from a woman aged 18-30 years who had recovered from COVID-19.

Here the CDR3 reads CASSEGTVNTEAFF. DNA of the CDR3: TGCGCCAGCAGTGAAGGGACAGTGAACACTGAAGCTTTCTTT. V is TRBV10-1 and J is TRBJ1-1; TRBD1 agrees at 7 bases. Trimming cost V 3 bases and J 0 bases; bases outside gene matches: 1. CDR3 size: 14 residues. Germline CDR1 is WNHNN and CDR2 is SYGVQD (reference sequence).

The CDR3 protein is CASSPPGVGTDTQYF. The CDR3 DNA follows: TGTGCCAGCAGTCCTCCAGGCGTTGGCACAGATACGCAGTATTTT. V is TRBV5-4 and J is TRBJ2-3; D gene ambiguous. V was cut by 5 bases and J by 1 base, with 14 bases left in between. This CDR3 spans 15 amino acids. Looked up from germline, CDR1 is SGHNT and CDR2 is YYREEE (reference sequence).

The genes are TRBV2 and TRBJ2-1; possibly TRBD2 for D (6 bases). CDR1 and CDR2 from the germline V gene are SNHLY and FYNNEI. The V gene lost 6 bases and the J gene lost 0 bases, with 15 bases spanning the gap. This CDR3 has 16 amino acids. In DNA, the CDR3 is TGTGCCAGCAGGGCTGGGACTTTCAGCTCCTACAATGAGCAGTTCTTC. Translation gives CASRAGTFSSYNEQFF.

This chain uses TRBV27 with TRBJ2-7; D may be TRBD1 (5 bases). From germline, CDR1 is MNHEY and CDR2 SMNVEV (reference sequence). The V and J ends lost 5 bases and 2 bases respectively, with 13 bases between them. This CDR3 is 14 amino acids long. The CDR3 bases are TGTGCCAGCAGTCCCGGACATGGGCCCTACGAGCAGTACTTC. This encodes CASSPGHGPYEQYF.

This sequence joins TRBV11-2 and TRBJ1-1, with TRBD1 matching 7 bases. CDR1 is SGHAT and CDR2 is FQNNGV in the germline V gene. This CDR3 region has 13 residues. V lost 6 bases to trimming and J lost 1 base; unmatched junction nucleotides: 2. The CDR3 here is CASRWTGNTEAFF. Here the CDR3 DNA reads TGTGCCAGCAGATGGACAGGGAACACTGAAGCTTTCTTT.

V gene TRBV3-1 (or the pseudogene TRBV3-2) combines with J gene TRBJ1-3; a possible D gene is TRBD1 (6 bases). The CDR3 loop spans 15 amino acids. Trimming took 4 bases from V and 4 from J, leaving 14 bases between them. CDR1 is LGHDT, CDR2 YNNKEL, per germline (reference sequence). The CDR3, as DNA: TGTGCCAGCAGCCCTATAGGGACATTCGGAAACACCATATATTTT. It yields the protein CASSPIGTFGNTIYF.

The CDR3: CATTDTVNTGELFF. The CDR3 DNA is TGCGCCACAACCGACACTGTGAACACCGGGGAGCTGTTTTTT. The chain has TRBV4-1 and TRBJ2-2; D remains ambiguous. The CDR3 contains 14 residues. CDR1 and CDR2 (germline): MGHRA, YSYEKL. Trimming cost V 10 bases and J 1 base, with 13 bases left between them.

V is TRBV18 and J is TRBJ2-5; 9 bases align to TRBD2. This CDR3 is 17 amino acids long. The V segment lost 0 bases and the J segment 0 bases; nucleotides outside the gene matches: 5. The germline CDR1 and CDR2 sequences are KGHSH and LQKENI. CDR3 in amino acids: CASSPPASGTHQETQYF. The DNA for the CDR3 is TGTGCCAGCTCACCACCGGCTAGCGGGACGCACCAAGAGACCCAGTACTTC.

The chain couples TRBV3-1 (or the pseudogene TRBV3-2) to TRBJ2-4; TRBD2 matches 13 bases. The CDR3 spans 19 residues. J lost 5 bases, V lost 0 bases, and 10 bases had no gene match. CDR1 is LGHDT and CDR2 is YNNKEL in the germline V gene (reference sequence). The CDR3 region has the DNA TGTGCCAGCAGCCAAGAAGGGATCACGGGACTAGCGGGGCAAAACATTCAGTACTTC. Amino acids: CASSQEGITGLAGQNIQYF.

The chain combines TRBV28 with TRBJ1-2; D unresolved. The CDR3 totals 12 residues. Trimming stripped 7 bases from V and 2 bases from J, with 8 bases between. Germline loops: CDR1 MDHEN, CDR2 SYDVKM. The CDR3 DNA reads TGTGCCAGCAAGCCCACCAACTATGGCTACACCTTC. Residues: CASKPTNYGYTF.

This chain connects TRBV5-1 to TRBJ2-7, with D maybe TRBD1 (6 bases). V was cut by 5 bases and J by 3 bases, with 12 bases left in between. The CDR3 consists of 13 residues. Germline V CDR1 and CDR2: SGHRS, YFSETQ. The CDR3 spells CASSWDKIYEQYF. The CDR3 DNA reads TGCGCCAGCAGTTGGGACAAGATCTACGAGCAGTACTTC.

The chain employs TRBV27 and TRBJ1-2, with 8 bases lining up with TRBD1. The CDR3 covers 16 residues. Germline-derived CDR1 and CDR2 are MNHEY and SMNVEV (reference sequence). V shed 3 bases, J shed 0 bases, and the junction held 6 bases outside the gene matches. As DNA, the CDR3 is TGTGCCAGCAGTTTTAGAGACAGGGGTCCTAACTATGGCTACACCTTC. Its protein is CASSFRDRGPNYGYTF.